This T cell receptor (beta chain) was recovered during a study of T cell responses to AZD1222 COVID-19 vaccine (dated by TCRdb to the early 2020s). Regarding the study in general: AZD1222 recipients given second doses at about 4 weeks or at about 12 weeks were pooled, since spike-specific TCR depth and breadth were not found to differ between the two schedules. TCR sequencing covered 230 or so trial participants: around 210 given two doses of AZD1222 and about 26 given two doses of MenACWY control vaccine. Enrollment into the trials was organized by age into subgroups of 18-55, 56-69 and 70-plus years, and those subgroups contained approximately 160, 26 and 62 TCR-sequenced participants, respectively. Study-level results and caveats: The vaccine-associated CD4 TCRs covered the entire spike protein, and the dominant responses fell in regions 160-218 and 743-854. Because no day 14 peak-response samples were available, the repertoires could be characterized only after the peak T cell response. After two AZD1222 doses, spike-specific TCR breadth and depth were significantly higher than at day 0 and than in MenACWY recipients. Participants were mostly white British and included more females than males, and it was suggested by the authors that clonal diversity may have been underestimated. Only five or six AZD1222 recipients were SARS-CoV-2 seropositive at baseline, limiting conclusions about previously exposed vaccinees. Nearly half of unique spike-specific TCRs reportedly recognized epitopes outside regions mutated in the B.1.351 and B.1.1.7 variants. The 56-69-year group was small, and its depth increase did not reach significance, likely because of low power.

The CDR3 regions of human TCRbeta chains were subjected to immunosequencing. The source study handled its data this way. Repertoire TCRs were matched against a reference library of SARS-CoV-2-specific TCRs generated with the MIRA antigen-specificity platform. Breadth was defined as the fraction of unique TCRs that were SARS-CoV-2-associated. Depth was defined as the fraction of total T cells that were SARS-CoV-2-associated. Using the MIRA data, every spike-specific TCR was mapped to the spike region that the TCR reacted to and assigned to either a CD4 or a CD8 class. Log10-transformed breadth and depth values were compared by one-way ANOVA with Sidak's multiple comparisons tests. This is the immuneACCESS table as TCRdb keeps it, with only in-frame sequences that have V and J called. A part of the clones is gone; compared with another copy, unresolved V genes explain less than half, and the rest is unexplained. The DNA gave D and trimming, while V, J and clone size come from that table. Within this sample are fewer than 130,000 clones, with nearly 90% of them counted one time only. The top ten hold 3.2% of the sample.

As regards this clone: Its antigen target is currently unknown. Base qualities were left out, and no much larger clone turns up one base away.

Taken with the paper, the label for time point translates to: baseline before first vaccination. The vaccinee samples were drawn from two UK trials, COV001 and COV002, one of which was a single-blind randomized controlled phase 2/3 trial testing AZD1222 (ChAdOx1 nCoV-19) in healthy adults. For TCRbeta chain sequencing, PBMC samples from trial participants were taken at day 0 and at day 28 after the second dose. The CDR3 runs 11 residues from the cysteine to the phenylalanine. Just the 33-base CDR3 DNA is kept, in frame starting at base 1. CDR1 and CDR2, per the germline V gene (reference sequence), are DFQATT and SNEGSKA.

This material consisted of peripheral blood, taken on day 0 of AZD1222 vaccination. This receptor was obtained from an adult in good health. The rearranged segments are TRBV20-1 and TRBJ1-6, with the D gene not clear enough to name. In nucleotide form, the sequence is TGCCGTCGAACGAGAAATTCACCCCTCCACTTT. Translated, this is CRRTRNSPLHF.